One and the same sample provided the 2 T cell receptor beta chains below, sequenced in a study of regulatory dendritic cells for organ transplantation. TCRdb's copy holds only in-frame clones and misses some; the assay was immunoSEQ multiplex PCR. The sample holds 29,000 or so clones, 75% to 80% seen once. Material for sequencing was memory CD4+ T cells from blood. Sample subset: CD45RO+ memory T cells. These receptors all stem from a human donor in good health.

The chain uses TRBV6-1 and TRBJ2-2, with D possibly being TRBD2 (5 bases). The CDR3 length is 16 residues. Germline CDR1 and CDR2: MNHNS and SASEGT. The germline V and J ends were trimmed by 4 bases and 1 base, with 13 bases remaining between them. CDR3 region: CASSGTRGWNTGELFF. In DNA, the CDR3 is TGTGCCAGCAGTGGGACTCGCGGGTGGAACACCGGGGAGCTGTTTTTT.

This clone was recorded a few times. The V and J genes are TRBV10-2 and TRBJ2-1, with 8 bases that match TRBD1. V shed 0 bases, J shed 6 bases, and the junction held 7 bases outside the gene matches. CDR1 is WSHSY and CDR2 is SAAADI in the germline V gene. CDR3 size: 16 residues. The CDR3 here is CASSESARTGSNEQFF. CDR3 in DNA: TGCGCCAGCAGTGAGTCAGCAAGGACAGGGTCCAATGAGCAGTTCTTC.